A selection of T cell receptor beta chains follows, all from one sample in a study of blood T cells in healthy people across ages. TCRdb used MiXCR to reprocess the 5' RACE reads, holding one entry per CDR3 protein. This table holds roughly 2 million distinct CDR3 sequences, less than 50% found once. Sample: blood. The source of these receptors is a woman in her thirties or forties in good health. Both conserved end residues are part of each CDR3. A D gene is named only where the DNA matches it firmly. Only part of the rows carry a size: once, few, many, or a class if the clone is expanded.

>TRBJ2-4|TRBV4-2|-|-
CASSQDSASGDLIQYF
TGTGCCAGCAGCCAAGATTCCGCATCAGGGGACCTCATTCAGTACTTC
>TRBJ2-1|TRBV9|-|-
CASSQHGTNNEQFF
TGTGCCAGCAGCCAGCATGGGACAAACAATGAGCAGTTCTTC
>TRBJ1-1|TRBV21-1|-|-
CASSKRGRGGRDTEAFF
TGTGCCAGCAGCAAACGGGGCAGGGGAGGTCGGGACACTGAAGCTTTCTTT
>TRBJ2-4|TRBV25-1|-|TRBD2
CASSEGLAGGPAKNIQYF
TGTGCCAGCAGTGAAGGGCTAGCGGGGGGGCCGGCCAAAAACATTCAGTACTTC
>TRBJ2-7|TRBV6-5|-|-
CASSSLGGNEQYF
TGTGCCAGCAGTTCCCTAGGGGGTAATGAGCAGTACTTC
>TRBJ2-7|TRBV7-9|many|-
CASSAGQFYEQYF
TGTGCCAGCAGCGCTGGACAGTTCTACGAGCAGTACTTC
>TRBJ1-1|TRBV18|-|TRBD1
CASSPTGEGTEAFF
TGTGCCAGCTCACCAACAGGGGAGGGCACTGAAGCTTTCTTT
>TRBJ1-4|TRBV3-1|-|TRBD1
CASSLRGQLNEKLFF
TGTGCCAGCAGCCTCAGGGGACAGCTAAACGAAAAACTGTTTTTT
>TRBJ2-3|TRBV4-3|once|TRBD2
CASSQDIERGASFTDTQYF
TGCGCCAGCAGCCAAGATATCGAGCGGGGGGCCAGCTTCACAGATACGCAGTATTTT
>TRBJ2-3|TRBV4-3|few|-
CASSQGETDTQYF
TGCGCCAGCAGCCAAGGGGAGACAGATACGCAGTATTTT
>TRBJ1-6|TRBV20-1|once|TRBD1
CSAGPPGQINSPLHF
TGCAGTGCTGGCCCTCCGGGACAGATTAATTCACCCCTCCACTTT
>TRBJ2-6|TRBV11-3|-|-
CASSFSQGTGANVLTF
TGTGCCAGCAGCTTTTCACAGGGTACTGGGGCCAACGTCCTGACTTTC
>TRBJ1-2|TRBV10-3|-|-
CAIGRGQRTGYTF
TGTGCCATCGGCCGGGGACAACGGACCGGCTACACCTTC
>TRBJ1-1|TRBV20-1|-|-
CSARKEAGLNTEAFF
TGCAGTGCTAGAAAAGAGGCAGGTCTGAACACTGAAGCTTTCTTT
>TRBJ2-3|TRBV27|few|-
CASSLSGPNPDTQYF
TGTGCCAGCAGTTTATCGGGCCCAAACCCAGATACGCAGTATTTT
>TRBJ2-7|TRBV6-2/TRBV6-3|once|-
CASSPLRAGRYEQYF
TGTGCCAGCAGCCCCCTAAGGGCGGGGCGCTACGAGCAGTACTTC
>TRBJ2-1|TRBV7-3|-|-
CASSLNNQETQFF
TGTGCCAGCAGCTTAAACAACCAAGAGACCCAGTTCTTC
>TRBJ1-4|TRBV20-1|-|TRBD1
CSAYPGQGVEKLFF
TGCAGTGCATACCCGGGACAGGGGGTTGAAAAACTGTTTTTT
>TRBJ2-5|TRBV4-2|-|TRBD2
CASSPLQKGIAGELETQYF
TGTGCCAGCAGCCCTCTCCAAAAAGGGATAGCGGGGGAGTTAGAGACCCAGTACTTC
>TRBJ2-3|TRBV20-1|-|-
CSAMTGALTDTQYF
TGCAGTGCTATGACGGGGGCCCTCACAGATACGCAGTATTTT
>TRBJ1-1|TRBV29-1|few|TRBD1
CSTSQGVTEAFF
TGCAGCACCTCGCAGGGGGTCACTGAAGCTTTCTTT
>TRBJ1-2|TRBV5-1|many|-
CASSPDSYYGYTF
TGTGCCAGCAGCCCGGACAGTTACTATGGCTACACCTTC
>TRBJ2-5|TRBV12-3/TRBV12-4|-|TRBD2
CASSPLAGGSQETQYF
TGTGCCAGCAGCCCACTAGCGGGGGGATCCCAAGAGACCCAGTACTTC
>TRBJ2-7|TRBV7-2|-|-
CASSPNRGGPYEQYF
TGTGCCAGCAGTCCTAACAGGGGGGGTCCCTACGAGCAGTACTTC
>TRBJ2-7|TRBV15|-|-
CATSSRGYEQYF
TGTGCCACCAGCAGCAGGGGCTACGAGCAGTACTTC
>TRBJ2-5|TRBV5-1|-|-
CASSFPGAVQETQYF
TGCGCCAGCAGCTTTCCGGGGGCCGTGCAAGAGACCCAGTACTTC
>TRBJ2-3|TRBV4-3|few|TRBD1
CASSQRQGAYSTDTQYF
TGCGCCAGCAGCCAGCGACAGGGGGCCTATAGCACAGATACGCAGTATTTT
>TRBJ1-2|TRBV27|-|-
CASSLNPRPPGGYTF
TGTGCCAGCAGTTTAAACCCGCGTCCGCCCGGAGGCTACACCTTC
>TRBJ2-5|TRBV7-2|-|-
CASSSSSIKETQYF
TGTGCCAGCAGCTCCTCCTCCATTAAAGAGACCCAGTACTTC
>TRBJ2-7|TRBV7-9|-|-
CASSSSSHRASSYEQYF
TGTGCCAGCAGCTCTTCTTCCCACAGAGCCTCCTCCTACGAGCAGTACTTC
>TRBJ2-1|TRBV5-1|many|-
CASRQNNEQFF
TGCGCCAGCAGACAGAACAATGAGCAGTTCTTC
>TRBJ2-1|TRBV7-2|-|TRBD2
CASSLWSSGGLYNEQFF
TGTGCCAGCAGCTTATGGTCTAGCGGGGGGCTCTACAATGAGCAGTTCTTC
>TRBJ2-7|TRBV3-1|-|-
CASSPGGWGAGSYEQYF
TGTGCCAGCAGCCCTGGAGGCTGGGGGGCCGGCTCCTACGAGCAGTACTTC
>TRBJ2-1|TRBV7-2|few|TRBD2
CASSQNRGEEFF
TGTGCCAGCAGCCAAAATCGGGGGGAGGAGTTCTTC
>TRBJ2-7|TRBV2|-|TRBD1
CASSQEGAQLYEQYF
TGTGCCAGCAGTCAAGAGGGGGCGCAGCTGTACGAGCAGTACTTC
>TRBJ1-5|TRBV12-3/TRBV12-4|-|-
CASSSGGPGNQPQHF
TGTGCCAGCAGTTCCGGGGGCCCCGGCAATCAGCCCCAGCATTTT
>TRBJ2-3|TRBV12-3/TRBV12-4|-|TRBD2
CASSLRAGGARTQYF
TGTGCCAGCAGTTTAAGGGCCGGGGGGGCCCGTACGCAGTATTTT
>TRBJ2-3|TRBV24-1|-|-
CATSDLGETGRGLNTQYF
TGTGCCACCAGTGATTTGGGGGAGACGGGACGTGGGTTGAATACGCAGTATTTT
>TRBJ1-1|TRBV5-6|-|-
CASSERTAEAFF
TGTGCCAGCAGCGAACGGACAGCCGAAGCTTTCTTT
>TRBJ2-5|TRBV7-6|few|-
CASSLIPDSESETQYF
TGTGCCAGCAGCTTAATCCCGGACAGCGAATCAGAGACCCAGTACTTC
>TRBJ2-7|TRBV3-1|-|-
CASSQTQGNSYEQYF
TGTGCCAGCAGCCAGACACAGGGTAACTCCTACGAGCAGTACTTC
>TRBJ2-7|TRBV6-2/TRBV6-3|-|-
CASTPRSSGSYEQYF
TGTGCCAGCACGCCCCGGTCGTCGGGGTCCTACGAGCAGTACTTC